The sample holds many counts of the clone carrying this T cell receptor (beta chain). Its antigen is unknown. cDNA molecules carried unique molecular identifiers, and template switching added a universal primer site. TCRdb redid the calling of the 5' RACE reads with MiXCR, one entry per CDR3 protein. Among about 240,000 distinct CDR3 sequences listed, roughly 7.5% were seen once. The CDR3 covers 15 residues. Germline CDR1 reads MGHRA; CDR2 reads YSYEKL. The V and J ends lost 3 bases and 0 bases respectively, with 9 bases between them. This entry comes from a study of identical twins. Findings of the study overall: Zero-insertion analyses might be partly confounded by invariant T cells like MAIT and iNKT. Monozygotic twin pairs showed more out-of-frame TCR alpha sharing than models estimated. Fewer insertions were carried by abundant cord blood beta clonotypes, but none was seen in memory repertoires.

The same sample was also used in a study of yellow fever vaccine responses in identical twins.

The rearrangement joins TRBV4-1 to TRBJ2-1; D unclear. This clonotype was obtained from a woman aged 18-30 years in good health. The source material was CD8+ T cells sorted from blood. CDR3 loop: CASSHDTSSYNEQFF. The DNA for the CDR3 is TGCGCCAGCAGCCATGACACGAGCTCCTACAATGAGCAGTTCTTC.